A single sample gave rise to the 30 T cell receptor beta chains below, sequenced in a study of blood T cell repertoires in COVID-19 (dated by TCRdb to the early 2020s). Library creation used the immunoSEQ multiplex PCR assay. The table comes from immuneACCESS by way of TCRdb, which keeps in-frame sequences with V and J called. Part of the clones is missing from these tables; in studies checked, under half for an unresolved V gene and the rest for unknown reasons. In this sample the table shows 110,000 to 150,000 clones, over 75% of which occur a single time. The ten largest clones take up roughly 45% of the sample. Sequencing was carried out using peripheral blood. The receptors stem from a human donor in a cohort sampled during active COVID-19.

V is TRBV18 and J is TRBJ2-7; tentatively, D is TRBD2 (6 bases). Germline loops: CDR1 KGHSH, CDR2 LQKENI. The germline V and J ends were trimmed by 2 bases and 7 bases, with 18 bases remaining between them. The CDR3 loop spans 15 amino acids. CDR3 nucleotides: TGTGCCAGCTCACCAGACGCCCGGGGGACGTCTGAGCAGTACTTC. This gives the protein CASSPDARGTSEQYF.

This chain joins TRBV5-4 and TRBJ2-5; TRBD2 agrees at 11 bases. This CDR3 has 17 residues. Germline V gene lookup returns CDR1 SGHNT and CDR2 YYREEE (reference sequence). V dropped 0 bases and J dropped 6; count of bases not matched to a gene: 10. CDR3 sequence reads: CASSLGVAGGQLKTQYF. The CDR3 DNA is TGTGCCAGCAGCTTGGGAGTAGCGGGAGGGCAGTTAAAGACCCAGTACTTC.

J is TRBJ2-2 and V is TRBV11-3; D gene uncertain. V was clipped by 4 bases and J by 4 bases, with 10 bases between them. CDR1 and CDR2 (germline): SGHNT, YENEEA. The CDR3 has 14 amino acids. CDR3 region: CASSSSVTTGELFF. In DNA, the CDR3 is TGTGCCAGCAGCTCCTCGGTCACCACCGGGGAGCTGTTTTTT.

The chain links TRBV5-4 to TRBJ2-5, with 7 bases fitting TRBD1. The CDR3 extends over 16 amino acids. Germline V lookup: CDR1 SGHNT, CDR2 YYREEE (reference sequence). V lost 0 bases to trimming and J lost 1 base; unmatched junction nucleotides: 6. The CDR3 loop is CASSLVGRGTQETQYF. CDR3 sequence (DNA): TGTGCCAGCAGCTTGGTTGGCAGGGGGACCCAAGAGACCCAGTACTTC. Combining the CDR3 with reference TRBV5-4 and TRBJ2-5 gives the whole variable domain ETGVTQSPTHLIKTRGQQVTLRCSSQSGHNTVSWYQQALGQGPQFIFQYYREEENGRGNFPPRFSGLQFPNYSSELNVNALELDDSALYLCASSLVGRGTQETQYFGPGTRLLVL.

The chain joins TRBV7-9 to TRBJ1-1, with D maybe TRBD1 (5 bases). The V end lost 3 bases, the J end lost 6 bases, and 8 bases lay between the germline ends. Germline lookup yields CDR1 SEHNR and CDR2 FQNEAQ (reference sequence). This CDR3 region has 12 residues. Written as DNA, the CDR3 is TGTGCCAGCAGCTTTGGGGCCGCTGAAGCTTTCTTT. Its protein is CASSFGAAEAFF.

This clone was seen ten or more times. The chain has TRBV14 and TRBJ2-3; 10 bases agree with TRBD2. In germline, CDR1 is SGHDN, CDR2 FVKESK. Trimming cost V 4 bases and J 2 bases; bases outside gene matches: 9. The CDR3 has 17 amino acids. The CDR3 DNA sequence: TGTGCCAGCAGCCCCGCCGGGACTAGCGACTTCACAGATACGCAGTATTTT. Amino acids: CASSPAGTSDFTDTQYF.

The V call is TRBV11-3, the J call TRBJ1-1, with D uncertain. The V end was cut by 3 bases, the J end by 4 bases, with 9 bases between. The CDR3 contains 13 residues. CDR1 and CDR2 from the germline V gene are SGHNT and YENEEA. CDR3 nucleotide sequence: TGTGCCAGCAGCTTCGAGGAACGCACTGAAGCTTTCTTT. This gives the protein CASSFEERTEAFF.

This clone has only one observation. As DNA, the CDR3 is TGTGCCAGCAGCTCAGGGACTAGCGGGGGGGCCGGAGAGACCCAGTACTTC. Amino acids: CASSSGTSGGAGETQYF. The rearrangement links TRBV7-2 to TRBJ2-5, with TRBD2 matching over 16 bases. V dropped 4 bases and J dropped 4; count of bases not matched to a gene: 6. Per germline, CDR1 SGHTA and CDR2 FQGNSA. The CDR3 has 17 amino acids.

The chain is built from TRBV7-2 and TRBJ1-2; D gene unclear. CDR1 SGHTA and CDR2 FQGNSA come from the germline V gene. The CDR3 is made up of 13 amino acids. V was trimmed by 0 bases and J by 8 bases, leaving 10 bases between them. CDR3 protein: CASSLASGAGYTF. CDR3 coding DNA: TGTGCCAGCAGCTTAGCGTCAGGTGCCGGCTACACCTTC. The complete variable domain, with remaining parts taken from reference TRBV7-2 and TRBJ1-2, reads GAGVSQSPSNKVTEKGKDVELRCDPISGHTALYWYRQSLGQGLEFLIYFQGNSAPDKSGLPSDRFSAERTGGSVSTLTIQRTQQEDSAVYLCASSLASGAGYTFGSGTRLTVV.

The chain carries TRBV5-6 and TRBJ2-1; the D gene is possibly TRBD1 (6 bases). Germline V lookup: CDR1 SGHDT, CDR2 YYEEEE. V was trimmed by 1 base and J by 8 bases, leaving 22 bases between them. This CDR3 is 17 amino acids long. CDR3 sequence: CASSLSPVVGAGDEQFF. CDR3 in DNA: TGTGCCAGCAGCTTGTCCCCGGTGGTGGGGGCTGGGGATGAGCAGTTCTTC.

The rearrangement joins TRBV7-2 to TRBJ2-7; 7 bases agree with TRBD2. V was clipped by 0 bases and J by 3 bases; unmatched bases: 5. Germline CDR1 and CDR2: SGHTA and FQGNSA. CDR3 size: 15 residues. CDR3 sequence reads: CASSLAPSGGYEQYV. The CDR3 DNA reads as TGTGCCAGCAGCTTAGCGCCCTCGGGAGGCTACGAGCAGTACGTC.

This clone was seen only once. V is TRBV7-2 and J is TRBJ2-6, with 10 bases fitting TRBD1. The CDR3 contains 16 residues. Trimming at V came to 3 bases and at J to 2 bases, leaving 1 base not matched to a gene. In germline, CDR1 is SGHTA, CDR2 FQGNSA. CDR3 region: CASSLTGGAGANVLTF. In DNA form, the CDR3 reads TGTGCCAGCAGCTTGACAGGGGGCGCTGGGGCCAACGTCCTGACTTTC.

The V gene is TRBV5-4, the J gene TRBJ2-3; 10 bases agree with TRBD2. The length of the CDR3 is 16 residues. The germline gives CDR1 SGHNT, CDR2 YYREEE (reference sequence). Trimming took 3 bases from V and 2 from J; bases not matched to a gene: 6. This CDR3 reads CASSSGTSVNTDTQYF. The CDR3 DNA follows: TGTGCCAGCAGCTCCGGGACTAGCGTAAACACAGATACGCAGTATTTT.

The chain couples TRBV27 to TRBJ1-2, with D unclear. In germline, CDR1 is MNHEY, CDR2 SMNVEV (reference sequence). V was shortened by 10 bases and J by 0 bases, with 6 bases between the two germline ends. CDR3 size: 11 residues. The CDR3 bases are TGTGCCACCGGGGCTAACTATGGCTACACCTTC. Its translation: CATGANYGYTF.

CDR3 DNA sequence: TGTGCCAGCTCACCGAACAGGGATGAAGCTTTCTTT. This gives the protein CASSPNRDEAFF. The chain has TRBV18 and TRBJ1-1; possibly TRBD1 for D (6 bases). Germline V gene lookup returns CDR1 KGHSH and CDR2 LQKENI. Trimming removed 3 bases at V and 7 bases at J, with 9 bases between. The CDR3 totals 12 residues.

The V call is TRBV6-2 or TRBV6-3, the J call TRBJ1-5; TRBD1 agrees at 8 bases. The length of the CDR3 is 17 residues. Germline CDR1 MNHEY, CDR2 SVGEGT. After removal of 5 bases from V and 5 bases from J, the junction contained 14 bases not matched to a gene. Here the CDR3 DNA reads TGTGCCAGCAGTACCTCTAGGTTAGCAGGGGGCGATCAGCCCCAGCATTTT. Translation: CASSTSRLAGGDQPQHF.

The rearrangement uses TRBV24-1 and TRBJ1-1; no clear D. The germline V gene has CDR1 KGHDR and CDR2 SFDVKD. This CDR3 contains 13 residues. V was clipped by 7 bases and J by 1 base, with 9 bases between them. The CDR3 sequence is CATRSDKNTEAFF. In DNA form, the CDR3 reads TGTGCCACCAGGTCTGACAAGAACACTGAAGCTTTCTTT.

The chain uses TRBV5-1 and TRBJ2-7; TRBD2 aligns across 10 bases. The CDR3 runs 16 residues. J was trimmed by 6 bases and V by 4 bases; bases with no gene match: 13. Germline CDR1 is SGHRS and CDR2 is YFSETQ. The CDR3 sequence is CASSPSGGALVSEQYF. In DNA, the CDR3 is TGCGCCAGCAGCCCCAGCGGGGGGGCCCTCGTAAGCGAGCAGTACTTC. Full variable domain (outside the CDR3, taken from reference TRBV5-1 and TRBJ2-7): KAGVTQTPRYLIKTRGQQVTLSCSPISGHRSVSWYQQTPGQGLQFLFEYFSETQRNKGNFPGRFSGRQFSNSRSEMNVSTLELGDSALYLCASSPSGGALVSEQYFGPGTRLTVT.

J is TRBJ1-3 and V is TRBV5-1; 9 bases align to TRBD1. The CDR3 spans 15 residues. Germline CDR1 and CDR2: SGHRS and YFSETQ. The J segment lost 2 bases and the V segment lost 4 bases, leaving 4 bases of the junction unmatched. This chain's CDR3 is CASSVQGAAGNTIYF. The CDR3 bases are TGCGCCAGCAGCGTACAGGGGGCCGCTGGAAACACCATATATTTT.

The chain is built from TRBV28 and TRBJ1-1; no firm D call. The V gene's germline CDR1 is MDHEN and CDR2 SYDVKM. This CDR3 is built from 14 residues. The V end was cut by 3 bases, the J end by 3 bases, with 11 bases between. The CDR3: CASSFPGKDTEAFF. Here the CDR3 DNA reads TGTGCCAGCAGTTTCCCAGGAAAAGACACTGAAGCTTTCTTT.

The rearrangement links TRBV6-5 to TRBJ1-4, with D perhaps TRBD1 (6 bases). Trimming removed 5 bases at V and 10 bases at J, with 11 bases between. Per the germline V gene, CDR1 is MNHEY and CDR2 is SVGAGI. The CDR3 length is 12 residues. This CDR3 is CASSLRTVKLFF. The CDR3 coding sequence is TGTGCCAGCAGTCTACGGACAGTAAAACTGTTTTTT.

This clone has just one count. The chain combines TRBV2 with TRBJ2-7, with D perhaps TRBD2 (6 bases). CDR1 and CDR2 from the germline V gene are SNHLY and FYNNEI. The CDR3 has 14 amino acids. V lost 8 bases, J lost 12 bases, and 26 bases lay in between. CDR3 sequence: CASRQEGNRAGPYF. CDR3 bases: TGTGCCAGCCGGCAGGAGGGGAATAGGGCGGGACCGTACTTC.

This chain connects TRBV12-3 or TRBV12-4 to TRBJ1-1; D is ambiguous. This CDR3 has 12 residues. V lost 7 bases, J lost 1 base, and 7 bases lay in between. In DNA, the CDR3 is TGTGCCAGCAAATGGGCGAACACTGAAGCTTTCTTT. Translated: CASKWANTEAFF.

With respect to this clone: One junction end does not reproduce the germline sequence, and a read error may be involved. The chain carries TRBV19 and TRBJ2-5; 8 bases align to TRBD2. Germline V CDR1 and CDR2: LNHDA, SQIVND (reference sequence). The CDR3 covers 15 residues. CDR3 sequence: CASSSGGRNQETQYF. CDR3 in DNA: TGTGCCAGTAGTAGCGGGGGGCGAAACCAAGAAACCCAGTACTTC.

The chain combines TRBV7-2 with TRBJ1-2; a possible D gene is TRBD1 (6 bases). This CDR3 has 14 amino acids. Deletions cut 5 bases from V and 7 bases from J, with 17 bases between. Per the germline V gene, CDR1 is SGHTA and CDR2 is FQGNSA. The CDR3 protein is CASSPRGEQGGYTF. The CDR3, as DNA: TGTGCCAGCAGCCCCAGAGGGGAACAGGGTGGCTACACCTTC.

The V gene is TRBV9, the J gene TRBJ2-1; maybe TRBD2 (6 bases). The CDR3 totals 14 residues. Germline CDR1 is SGDLS and CDR2 is YYNGEE. The V and J ends lost 4 bases and 10 bases respectively, with 18 bases between them. CDR3 region: CASSPTPGAGEQFF. The CDR3 nucleotides read TGTGCCAGCAGCCCGACCCCGGGAGCGGGCGAGCAGTTCTTC.

V is TRBV18 and J is TRBJ2-2, with TRBD1 matching 8 bases. Losses at the gene ends were 4 bases for V and 3 bases for J; bases not matched to a gene: 4. The germline V gene has CDR1 KGHSH and CDR2 LQKENI. This CDR3 region has 15 residues. This CDR3 is CASSQDRVDTGELFF. CDR3 nucleotide sequence: TGTGCCAGCTCACAGGACAGGGTGGACACCGGGGAGCTGTTTTTT.

CDR3 amino acids: CASNLQGPGTDTQYF. Written as DNA, the CDR3 is TGCGCCAGCAATTTACAGGGGCCCGGCACAGATACGCAGTATTTT. The V call is TRBV5-1, the J call TRBJ2-3; 7 positions agree with TRBD1. Trimming cost V 6 bases and J 1 base; bases outside gene matches: 8. The CDR3 runs to 15 residues. CDR1 SGHRS and CDR2 YFSETQ come from the germline V gene.

This clone turned up a few times. The chain links TRBV4-3 to TRBJ1-4, with 9 bases lining up with TRBD1. The germline CDR1 and CDR2 sequences are LGHNA and YSLEER. This CDR3 has 14 residues. The V gene end was trimmed by 0 bases and the J gene end by 11 bases; junction bases not matched to a gene: 4. DNA of the CDR3: TGCGCCAGCAGCCAAGATCGGGACAGGGACAAACTGTTTTTT. Encoded protein: CASSQDRDRDKLFF.

The CDR3 region has the DNA TGTGCCAGCAGCCGGGGGGGTACTTCCTACGAGCAGTACTTC. Translating it yields CASSRGGTSYEQYF. The chain combines TRBV11-3 with TRBJ2-7, with 8 bases aligning to TRBD2. The CDR3 runs 14 residues. The V gene's germline CDR1 is SGHNT and CDR2 YENEEA. The ends lost 5 bases at V and 1 base at J; junction bases unmatched: 4.